The 16 T cell receptor beta chains listed next were all sequenced from one sample in a study of T cells in Graves' hyperthyroidism and ophthalmopathy. Amplification targeted TCR beta CDR3 regions from RNA transcripts. The TCR CDR3 first-round RT-PCR relied on the HTBI primer set. MiXCR was run by TCRdb on the multiplex PCR reads, yielding one entry per CDR3 protein. The sample lists around 700,000 distinct CDR3 sequences, 15% to 20% occurring once. The specimen sequenced was blood. The receptors here all came from a woman between 50 and 59 years old with Graves' hyperthyroidism that later progressed to Graves' ophthalmopathy.

This clonotype was observed at least ten times. The genes are TRBV20-1 and TRBJ2-1, with D perhaps TRBD2 (6 bases). The CDR3 is 14 residues long. The V gene's germline CDR1 is DFQATT and CDR2 SNEGSKA (reference sequence). V was clipped by 3 bases and J by 10 bases, with 19 bases between them. CDR3 protein: CSASLASVAGEQFF. In nucleotides, the CDR3 is TGCAGTGCTAGTTTGGCTAGCGTCGCTGGAGAGCAGTTCTTC.

The sample holds a few counts of this clonotype. The chain uses TRBV12-3 or TRBV12-4 and TRBJ2-1; 9 bases are shared with TRBD2. The CDR3 sequence is 13 residues long. With V trimmed by 6 bases and J by 8 bases, 5 bases remained unmatched. The chain's CDR3 is CASRWTSVDEQFF. The CDR3 DNA sequence: TGTGCCAGCAGATGGACTAGCGTTGATGAGCAGTTCTTC.

The chain couples TRBV5-1 to TRBJ1-1; TRBD1 is a possible D gene (6 bases). Trimming pared 1 base from V and 4 bases from J, leaving 14 bases between. CDR1 is SGHRS, CDR2 YFSETQ, per germline. The CDR3 length is 15 residues. The CDR3, as DNA: TGCGCCAGCAGCTTGAGGGGGGCTGTGGGCACTGAAGCTTTCTTT. It codes for CASSLRGAVGTEAFF.

The chain employs TRBV3-1 and TRBJ1-2; a possible D gene is TRBD1 (5 bases). This CDR3 comprises 15 residues. Looked up from germline, CDR1 is LGHDT and CDR2 is YNNKEL (reference sequence). Trimming shortened V by 4 bases and J by 2 bases, and 14 bases separated the two germline ends. CDR3 sequence: CASSRPGSGNYGYTF. CDR3 nucleotide sequence: TGTGCCAGCAGCCGCCCCGGGTCAGGGAACTATGGCTACACCTTC.

The chain combines TRBV27 with TRBJ2-2; the match to TRBD1 covers 11 bases. Germline V lookup: CDR1 MNHEY, CDR2 SMNVEV (reference sequence). Trimming removed 0 bases from V and 5 bases from J; junction bases left unmatched: 5. The CDR3 contains 17 residues. Here the CDR3 DNA reads TGTGCCAGCAGTTTATCCTGGGACAGGGGGGGGACCGGGGAGCTGTTTTTT. Protein product: CASSLSWDRGGTGELFF.

V and J are TRBV6-1 and TRBJ2-5; D tentatively fits TRBD1 or TRBD2 (7 bases each). The ends were cut back, 7 bases at V and 5 bases at J, with 23 bases in the middle. Germline-derived CDR1 and CDR2 are MNHNS and SASEGT. The CDR3 sequence is 16 residues long. As DNA, the CDR3 is TGTGCCAGCAACACCCCAGGGGGGGCTGATTCGGAGACCCAGTACTTC. Encoded protein: CASNTPGGADSETQYF.

This clonotype occurred many times. The chain links TRBV5-1 to TRBJ1-1; TRBD1 aligns across 7 bases. V dropped 5 bases and J dropped 4; count of bases not matched to a gene: 14. The CDR3 totals 16 residues. Per the germline V gene, CDR1 is SGHRS and CDR2 is YFSETQ. This chain's CDR3 is CASSGAHRGRGTEAFF. In nucleotides, the CDR3 is TGCGCCAGCAGTGGTGCCCACAGGGGTCGAGGCACTGAAGCTTTCTTT.

This clonotype was detected ten times or more. The chain combines TRBV5-1 with TRBJ1-3; unclear D gene. V dropped 1 base and J dropped 4 bases, with 9 bases sitting between them. Germline CDR1 reads SGHRS; CDR2 reads YFSETQ. The CDR3 has 14 amino acids. The CDR3 loop reads CASSLTDPGNTIYF. The CDR3 DNA reads TGCGCCAGCAGCTTGACCGATCCCGGAAACACCATATATTTT.

The sample holds many counts of this clonotype. This rearrangement joins TRBV6-1 to TRBJ1-1, with D perhaps TRBD1 (5 bases). Trimming removed 7 bases from V and 1 base from J, with 13 bases in between. The CDR3 runs 14 residues. Germline V gene data show CDR1 as MNHNS and CDR2 as SASEGT. This CDR3 reads CASISDGTNTEAFF. CDR3 bases: TGTGCCAGCATTTCGGACGGGACGAACACTGAAGCTTTCTTT.

This clonotype was counted many times. The chain is built from TRBV11-2 and TRBJ1-1; tentatively, D is TRBD1 (6 bases). Germline loops: CDR1 SGHAT, CDR2 FQNNGV. The V gene lost 5 bases and the J gene lost 2 bases, with 12 bases spanning the gap. The CDR3 loop spans 14 amino acids. DNA for the CDR3: TGTGCCAGCAGCCACCGGACAGATAACACTGAAGCTTTCTTT. It is translated as CASSHRTDNTEAFF.

The chain uses TRBV9 and TRBJ1-4, with unresolved D. Germline loops: CDR1 SGDLS, CDR2 YYNGEE. This CDR3 has 16 amino acids. V was cut by 0 bases and J by 0 bases, with 9 bases left in between. The CDR3 DNA reads as TGTGCCAGCAGCGTAGGTCCCCAGGCAACTAATGAAAAACTGTTTTTT. Translated, it gives CASSVGPQATNEKLFF.

The chain recombines TRBV7-3 with TRBJ2-3; 11 bases are a match to TRBD2. The V and J ends lost 0 bases and 0 bases, in that order; junction bases with no gene match: 5. Germline-derived CDR1 and CDR2 are SGHTA and FQGTGA. CDR3 size: 18 residues. CDR3 in DNA: TGTGCCAGCAGCTTAACCCAGACTAGCGGGGATAGCACAGATACGCAGTATTTT. It yields the protein CASSLTQTSGDSTDTQYF.

This clonotype occurred a few times. V is TRBV6-6 and J is TRBJ2-7; unclear D gene. Germline CDR1 reads MNHNY; CDR2 reads SVGAGI (reference sequence). V was clipped by 0 bases and J by 2 bases, with 11 bases between them. The CDR3 runs 15 residues. CDR3 in DNA: TGTGCCAGCAGTTACTCCAGGCTGATAACCTACGAGCAGTACTTC. Its protein is CASSYSRLITYEQYF.

The chain couples TRBV7-9 to TRBJ2-1; a weak D match, TRBD2 (7 bases). CDR3 length: 15 amino acids. V gave up 5 bases and J gave up 5 bases, with 16 bases separating them. Germline V gene data show CDR1 as SEHNR and CDR2 as FQNEAQ (reference sequence). In nucleotides, the CDR3 is TGTGCCAGCAGCCCCTCGGGGGGCTTCAACAATGAGCAGTTCTTC. Protein product: CASSPSGGFNNEQFF.

There are a few counts of this clonotype. This chain's CDR3 is CASSRTPQGTEAFF. In DNA form, the CDR3 reads TGCGCCAGCAGCCGGACACCCCAGGGGACTGAAGCTTTCTTT. V and J are TRBV4-1 and TRBJ1-1; D is perhaps TRBD1 (6 bases). V dropped 4 bases and J dropped 5 bases, with 14 bases sitting between them. Germline V gene data show CDR1 as MGHRA and CDR2 as YSYEKL. The CDR3 spans 14 residues.

This CDR3 reads CASSIGGTANTEAFF. The CDR3 nucleotides read TGTGCCAGTAGTATAGGGGGGACAGCCAACACTGAAGCTTTCTTT. The gene calls are TRBV19 and TRBJ1-1, with 7 bases aligning to TRBD1. V lost 1 base and J lost 2; bases outside the gene matches: 4. The germline CDR1 and CDR2 sequences are LNHDA and SQIVND (reference sequence). The CDR3 runs to 15 residues.